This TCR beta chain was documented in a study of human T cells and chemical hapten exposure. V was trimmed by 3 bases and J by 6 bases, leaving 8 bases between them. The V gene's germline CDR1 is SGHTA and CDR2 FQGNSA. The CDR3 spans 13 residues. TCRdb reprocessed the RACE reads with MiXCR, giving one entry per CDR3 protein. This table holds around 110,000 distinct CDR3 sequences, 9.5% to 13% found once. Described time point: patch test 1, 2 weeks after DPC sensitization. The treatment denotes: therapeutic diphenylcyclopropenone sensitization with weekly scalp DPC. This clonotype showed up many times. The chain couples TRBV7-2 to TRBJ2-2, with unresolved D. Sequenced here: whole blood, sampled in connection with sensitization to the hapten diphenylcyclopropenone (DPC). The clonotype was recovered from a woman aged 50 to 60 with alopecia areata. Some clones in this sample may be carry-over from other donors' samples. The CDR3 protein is CASSFSVSGELFF. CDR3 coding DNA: TGTGCCAGCAGCTTTAGTGTGTCCGGGGAGCTGTTTTTT.